Here is one T cell receptor (beta chain) with its context. This specimen belongs to a study of blood T cell repertoires in COVID-19. Study-level background: The analysed material was cDNA or gDNA that came from T cells, B-cell-depleted T cells, or PBMCs.

The CDR3 totals 14 residues. In germline, CDR1 is MNHNY, CDR2 SVGAGI (reference sequence). V lost 2 bases to trimming and J lost 4 bases, with 12 bases between them. The protocol was immunoSEQ multiplex PCR, while the TCRdb copy is restricted to in-frame clones and leaves out a portion. The table lists about 200,000 clones, around 85% of them singletons. The chain recombines TRBV6-6 with TRBJ2-7; D not certain. Sequencing used peripheral blood. This TCR was recovered from a man in his 60s with COVID-19, enrolled during active disease. The CDR3 nucleotides are TGTGCCAGCAGTTACGGCGGCGTGGCTTACGAGCAGTACTTC. Its translation: CASSYGGVAYEQYF.